Included here is one T cell receptor (beta chain) sequence, with context. Its target antigen remains unknown. Base qualities are missing; no much larger clone stands one base away. This entry belongs to a study of T cell repertoires in cytomegalovirus infection (dated by TCRdb to about 2019). Concerning the study at large: The HLA type of each donor mattered for the analysis, because public TCR beta signatures pointed to carriage of CMV infection along with the matching HLA type. General study outcomes and caveats: In the ex vivo response, HLA-C-restricted CMV-specific TCR beta clonotypes were dominant, and in two of eight donors the single most frequent clonotype came from this HLA-C-restricted group. Carriers of CMV infection plus the relevant HLA type were discriminated by the cumulative frequency of public TCR beta family members in the study cohort and in an independent approximately 400-donor cohort.

The sequencer listed for this sample is Illumina HiSeq 1500. TCRdb trimmed the raw reads at Q25, called clones with MiXCR and kept productive beta chains. Each CDR3 protein gets just one entry, which takes the most common genes and DNA from the rows behind it. Across this sample there are about 600,000 distinct CDR3 sequences, with 24% seen only once. The ten largest clones represent 6.5% to 10% of the sample. The source is a human donor in good health (CMV status not recorded). Some clones in this sample may be carry-over from other donors' samples. Sample: CD8+ T cells from PBMCs.

CDR3 loop: CASSSTGWELFF. In nucleotides, the sequence is TGTGCCAGCAGTTCCACCGGCTGGGAGCTGTTTTTT. The chain is made from TRBV6-8 and TRBJ2-2; no D gene is confidently identified. The junction carries 9 bases between V and J, which are trimmed by 4 bases and 9 bases respectively. Looking up the germline V gene yields CDR1 MNHGY and CDR2 SAAAGT. The CDR3 starts with the cysteine, ends with the phenylalanine, and has 12 residues. Only CDR3 DNA is held: 36 bases, read in frame from base 1.